One and the same sample provided the 11 T cell receptor beta chains below, sequenced in a study of CD8 T cells in ankylosing spondylitis. TCRdb redid the calling of the 5' RACE reads with MiXCR, one entry per CDR3 protein. This table has fewer than 250,000 distinct CDR3 sequences, roughly 32% appearing once. Sequences were obtained from blood, either unsorted or a sorted T cell fraction (not recorded which). All receptors derive from a male donor with ankylosing spondylitis or in good health (not recorded which).

The rearrangement links TRBV5-5 to TRBJ2-5, with 7 nucleotides matching TRBD2. The CDR3 has 15 residues. Germline V gene sequence: CDR1 SGHKS, CDR2 YYEKEE (reference sequence). V was pared by 0 bases and J by 2 bases, with 4 bases of the junction left unmatched. CDR3 coding DNA: TGTGCCAGCAGCTTGGTGGGGGGACTACAAGAGACCCAGTACTTC. This gives the protein CASSLVGGLQETQYF.

This chain connects TRBV18 to TRBJ1-1; D is unresolved. Looked up from germline, CDR1 is KGHSH and CDR2 is LQKENI. The V and J ends lost 6 bases and 3 bases respectively, with 11 bases between them. The CDR3 loop spans 13 amino acids. CDR3 sequence (DNA): TGTGCCAGCTCCCAAAACCCCGACACTGAAGCTTTCTTT. As protein: CASSQNPDTEAFF.

The J gene is TRBJ1-4, the V gene TRBV6-1, with D maybe TRBD1 (6 bases). The germline V and J ends were trimmed by 6 bases and 15 bases, with 14 bases remaining between them. The V gene's germline CDR1 is MNHNS and CDR2 SASEGT. The length of the CDR3 is 11 residues. The CDR3 nucleotides read TGTGCCAGCAGCCTCAACAGGGCGGTGTTTTTT. It encodes CASSLNRAVFF.

The chain carries TRBV20-1 and TRBJ1-3; the match to TRBD1 covers 7 bases. The CDR3 runs to 14 residues. Germline loops: CDR1 DFQATT, CDR2 SNEGSKA (reference sequence). V trimming: 7 bases; J trimming: 1 base; junction bases outside the gene matches: 7. For the CDR3, the DNA is TGCAGTGTCCAGACAGGGAGTTCTGGAAACACCATATATTTT. The encoded protein is CSVQTGSSGNTIYF.

This sequence joins TRBV15 and TRBJ2-7; a weak D match, TRBD1 (6 bases). CDR3 size: 14 residues. Germline CDR1 is LNHNV and CDR2 is YYDKDF (reference sequence). V lost 8 bases and J 9 bases, leaving 23 bases between the germline ends. CDR3 residues: CATGDGYTRGGQYF. The CDR3, as DNA: TGTGCCACCGGAGACGGGTACACCCGAGGGGGGCAGTACTTC.

J is TRBJ2-2 and V is TRBV11-2, with D maybe TRBD2 (6 bases). From germline, CDR1 is SGHAT and CDR2 FQNNGV. The V end lost 2 bases, the J end lost 5 bases, and 15 bases lay between the germline ends. The CDR3 is 16 amino acids. CDR3 loop: CASSLRDFLVTGELFF. As DNA, the CDR3 is TGTGCCAGCAGCTTACGGGACTTCTTGGTGACCGGGGAGCTGTTTTTT.

This clonotype was counted a few times. J is TRBJ2-6 and V is TRBV25-1; D is uncertain. V shed 2 bases and J shed 3 bases, with 8 bases lying between them. This CDR3 is 15 amino acids long. Germline V gene sequence: CDR1 MGHDK, CDR2 SYGVNS. The CDR3 nucleotides are TGTGCCAGCAGTGAAGTTGGAAGTGGGGCCAACGTCCTGACTTTC. Translation: CASSEVGSGANVLTF.

V usage is TRBV10-3 and J usage is TRBJ1-3; D remains ambiguous. The CDR3 is 15 amino acids. V lost 10 bases to trimming and J lost 2 bases, with 18 bases between them. Germline CDR1 is ENHRY and CDR2 is SYGVKD. The CDR3 bases are TGTGCCACCCTCCGGACCCCCGCTGCTGGAAACACCATATATTTT. Residues: CATLRTPAAGNTIYF.

This clonotype has only a few counts. V is TRBV20-1 and J is TRBJ2-7; 10 nucleotides agree with TRBD2. The V segment lost 4 bases and the J segment 3 bases; nucleotides outside the gene matches: 6. Germline V gives CDR1 DFQATT, CDR2 SNEGSKA (reference sequence). The length of the CDR3 is 14 residues. The chain's CDR3 is CSAMPSGGDYEQYF. DNA for the CDR3: TGCAGTGCTATGCCTAGCGGGGGTGACTACGAGCAGTACTTC.

V is TRBV5-1 and J is TRBJ1-2; a possible D gene is TRBD1 (6 bases). V dropped 0 bases and J dropped 1 base, with 7 bases sitting between them. The CDR3 spans 14 residues. The V gene's germline CDR1 is SGHRS and CDR2 YFSETQ. The chain's CDR3 is CASSLGRGNYGYTF. In DNA, the CDR3 is TGCGCCAGCAGCTTGGGCAGGGGTAACTATGGCTACACCTTC.

The chain joins TRBV15 to TRBJ2-3; 10 bases map to TRBD2. V lost 2 bases, J lost 1 base, and 6 bases stayed unmatched. There are 17 residues in the CDR3. Germline-derived CDR1 and CDR2 are LNHNV and YYDKDF (reference sequence). As DNA, the CDR3 is TGTGCCACCAGCAGACCAACCGGGACTAGCGGCACAGATACGCAGTATTTT. It translates to CATSRPTGTSGTDTQYF.